This T cell receptor beta chain comes out of a study of CXCR3-negative and CXCR3-positive naive CD8 T cells. Broader study findings: The study inferred TCR strength from TRB CDR3 properties and found comparable surface CD5 between naive subsets. Both of the naive subsets showed about the same high diversity, but memory CD8+ cells had much less. More hydrophobic TRB CDR3s were found in CXCR3-positive naive cells than in CXCR3-negative naive cells.

CDR3 size: 15 residues. Germline V lookup: CDR1 SGHDN, CDR2 FVKESK. Libraries were UMI-labeled 5' RACE TRB cDNA. TCRdb re-called the 5' RACE reads, yielding one record per CDR3 amino acid sequence without DNA. The sample includes about 110,000 distinct CDR3 sequences. Worth noting for this clonotype: As yet, its antigen is unknown.

Triplicates of 300,000 or so cells were sorted from each CD8+ T cell subset. Naive CD8+ T cells showed CD45RO-CCR7+CD27+CD95-. This chain connects TRBV14 to TRBJ2-1; TCRdb gives TRBD2 as the D gene, but with no DNA this cannot be confirmed. The sequenced sample consisted of naive CXCR3+ CD8+ T cells from blood. Noted subset: CD45RO-CCR7+CD27+CD95- naive CD8+ T cells expressing CXCR3 (TNR3+). The clonotype comes from a human donor in good health. Some clones in this sample may be carry-over from other donors' samples. CDR3: CASSLGLAVYNEQFF.